Sequencing of this T cell receptor beta chain was carried out in a study of T cells in Graves' hyperthyroidism and ophthalmopathy. Study-wide results and caveats: Model output signaled ophthalmopathy a median roughly 6.1 months ahead of onset.

TCR beta CDR3 sequences were amplified from RNA transcripts. During a first-round RT-PCR of the TCR CDR3, the HTBI primer set was used. MiXCR, applied by TCRdb to the multiplex PCR reads, yields one record per CDR3 protein. Of about 500,000 distinct CDR3 sequences in the sample, more than 15% were seen once. Concerning this clonotype: Its antigen is currently unknown.

Researchers barred patients who had uncontrolled infection, other autoimmune disease, pregnancy or lactation. Trimming pared 6 bases from V and 4 bases from J, leaving 13 bases between. Germline V gives CDR1 MGHDK, CDR2 SYGVNS. The CDR3 length is 14 residues. Material: blood. The TCR was taken from a woman aged 30 to 39 with Graves' ophthalmopathy. This sequence joins TRBV25-1 and TRBJ1-5; possibly TRBD1 for D (6 bases). The CDR3 reads CASSPTGINQPQHF. In DNA, the CDR3 is TGTGCCAGCAGCCCGACAGGTATTAATCAGCCCCAGCATTTT.